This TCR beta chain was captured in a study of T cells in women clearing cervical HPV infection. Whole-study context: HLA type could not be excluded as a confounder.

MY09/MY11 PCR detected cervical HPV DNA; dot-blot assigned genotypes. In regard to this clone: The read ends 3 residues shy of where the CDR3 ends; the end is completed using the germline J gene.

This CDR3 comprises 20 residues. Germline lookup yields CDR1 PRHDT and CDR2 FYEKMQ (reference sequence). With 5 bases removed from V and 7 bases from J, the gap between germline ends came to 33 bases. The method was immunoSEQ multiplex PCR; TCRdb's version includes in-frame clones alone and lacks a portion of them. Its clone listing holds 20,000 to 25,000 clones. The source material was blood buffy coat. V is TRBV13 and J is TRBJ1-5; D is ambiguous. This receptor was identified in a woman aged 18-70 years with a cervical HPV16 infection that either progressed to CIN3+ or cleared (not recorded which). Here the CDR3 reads CASSPFGFGMSDLIQQPQHF. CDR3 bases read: TGTGCCAGCAGCCCCTTCGGGTTCGGAATGTCCGACCTAATACAACAGCCC.